A selection of T cell receptor beta chains follows, all from one sample in a study of regulatory T cells in long-lasting Graves disease. From the multiplex PCR reads, TCRdb called clonotypes with MiXCR, one entry per CDR3 protein. Of around 400,000 distinct CDR3 sequences in the sample, approximately 15% are singletons; the top ten hold over 7%. Separately, the same data were catalogued under a study of T cells in Graves' hyperthyroidism and ophthalmopathy.

Here the sequenced sample was peripheral blood mononuclear cells (PBMCs), taken at new diagnosis, from a patient treated with antithyroid drugs. The receptors originated from a middle-aged woman with Graves disease. CDR3s include the opening cysteine and the closing phenylalanine or tryptophan. A D gene is named only where the DNA matches it firmly. For some rows the clone size is stated as once, few or many, or as a class when expanded; others skip it.

D | J | V | size | DNA | CDR3
NA | TRBJ2-2 | TRBV4-1 | few | TGCGCCAGTGGGACACCGAACACCGGGGAGCTGTTTTTT | CASGTPNTGELFF
NA | TRBJ1-4 | TRBV20-1 | NA | TGCAGTGCTAGAGTTCGACAAGCCCTTAATGAAAAACTGTTTTTT | CSARVRQALNEKLFF
NA | TRBJ2-3 | TRBV11-2 | many | TGTGCCAGCAGCTTACCCCCTGGACAGATCACAGATACGCAGTATTTT | CASSLPPGQITDTQYF
NA | TRBJ2-2 | TRBV11-2 | many | TGTGCCAGCAGACTACGGGACTTAAACACCGGGGAGCTGTTTTTT | CASRLRDLNTGELFF
NA | TRBJ2-3 | TRBV28 | many | TGTGCCAGCAGTTCCCGGGGACACACAGATACGCAGTATTTT | CASSSRGHTDTQYF
TRBD2 | TRBJ2-3 | TRBV7-3 | many | TGTGCCAGCAGCCCGGGACTAGCGGGGGATACGCAGTATTTT | CASSPGLAGDTQYF
TRBD2 | TRBJ2-5 | TRBV29-1 | many | TGCAGCGTTGAAGATCTTCGGCTAGCGGGAGGCGAGACCCAGTACTTC | CSVEDLRLAGGETQYF
TRBD2 | TRBJ2-1 | TRBV5-1 | NA | TGCGCCAGCAGCCCGGGACTAGCGCTGAGGAGTGAGCAGTTCTTC | CASSPGLALRSEQFF
NA | TRBJ2-7 | TRBV29-1 | many | TGCAGCGTTGAGTTATCCCATGGGTTTTACGAGCAGTACTTC | CSVELSHGFYEQYF
TRBD1 | TRBJ2-5 | TRBV28 | many | TGTGCCAGCAGTTGGACAGGTTCAAATTGGGATGAGACCCAGTACTTC | CASSWTGSNWDETQYF
NA | TRBJ2-1 | TRBV3-1 | NA | TGTGCCAGCAGCCAAGATCAAAGGATACGGAATGAGCAGTTCTTC | CASSQDQRIRNEQFF
NA | TRBJ2-4 | TRBV19 | NA | TGTGCCAGTAGTATAGTTGGGGCCAAAAACATTCAGTACTTC | CASSIVGAKNIQYF
TRBD2 | TRBJ2-1 | TRBV24-1 | many | TGTGCCACCAGTGGTTCACTAGCGGGAGATTCCTACAATGAGCAGTTCTTC | CATSGSLAGDSYNEQFF
NA | TRBJ2-1 | TRBV19 | few | TGTGCCAGTAGATTACAGACCGGAGGGGGTTACAATGAGCAGTTCTTC | CASRLQTGGGYNEQFF
TRBD1 | TRBJ1-5 | TRBV19 | many | TGTGCCAGTTACGGGACAGGGTTGGATCAGCCCCAGCATTTT | CASYGTGLDQPQHF
TRBD2 | TRBJ2-2 | TRBV11-2 | many | TGTGCCAGCAGCTTTCCTAGCGGGAGAGGCACCGGGGAGCTGTTTTTT | CASSFPSGRGTGELFF
TRBD2 | TRBJ2-1 | TRBV7-2 | many | TGTGCCAGCAGCATCAGCGGGAGCTCCTACAATGAGCAGTTCTTC | CASSISGSSYNEQFF
NA | TRBJ1-5 | TRBV12-3/TRBV12-4 | NA | TGTGCCAGCAGTCCTCTGGGGGGGCAGGGTCTTTATCAGCCCCAGCATTTT | CASSPLGGQGLYQPQHF
NA | TRBJ2-5 | TRBV7-9 | many | TGTGCCAGCAGCGCTACGACAGTGGACCAAGAGACCCAGTACTTC | CASSATTVDQETQYF
NA | TRBJ2-5 | TRBV27 | many | TGTGCCAGCAGTTTGTTGAGGGGAGAGACCCAGTACTTC | CASSLLRGETQYF
NA | TRBJ2-5 | TRBV12-3/TRBV12-4 | many | TGTGCCAGCAGCCGAACAAGGGGATTCCAAGAGACCCAGTACTTC | CASSRTRGFQETQYF
NA | TRBJ2-1 | TRBV11-3 | many | TGTGCCAGCAGCTTAGAAGGGTTAGCAGCGAGCTCCTACAATGAGCAGTTCTTC | CASSLEGLAASSYNEQFF
NA | TRBJ1-3 | TRBV12-3/TRBV12-4 | many | TGTGCCAGCAGGCGGGATTCATGGGCCCCCACCTCTGGAAACACCATATATTTT | CASRRDSWAPTSGNTIYF
NA | TRBJ1-6 | TRBV2 | NA | TGTGCCAGCAGTGAAAGAGTGTACCGACAGAATTCACCCCTCCACTTT | CASSERVYRQNSPLHF
TRBD1 | TRBJ2-1 | TRBV20-1 | NA | TGCAGTGCTAGAGATCAGAGGGGGCAGAATGAGCAGTTCTTC | CSARDQRGQNEQFF
TRBD2 | TRBJ2-1 | TRBV2 | many | TGTGCCAGCAGTGAAGTTGACGGGGGGAGCTCCTACAATGAGCAGTTCTTC | CASSEVDGGSSYNEQFF
TRBD1 | TRBJ1-6 | TRBV20-1 | many | TGCAGTGCACGGGACAGGGCGTCCTATAATTCACCCCTCCACTTT | CSARDRASYNSPLHF
TRBD1 | TRBJ2-1 | TRBV6-2/TRBV6-3 | NA | TGTGCCAGCAGCCCACAGGGGGCACGAGCTGGGGGCTCCTACAATGAGCAGTTCTTC | CASSPQGARAGGSYNEQFF
TRBD2 | TRBJ2-1 | TRBV3-1 | many | TGTGCCAGCAGACGAGCGGGGAACTACAATGAGCAGTTCTTC | CASRRAGNYNEQFF